One sample yielded the 15 T cell receptor beta chains listed below, sequenced in a study of T-cell reconstitution after alpha-beta-depleted transplantation in children. Researchers prepared the TCRbeta library using unique molecular identifiers, the study reports. TCRdb re-called the PCR reads with MiXCR, one entry per CDR3 protein. Found here are about 7,700 distinct CDR3 sequences, over 9.5% of them singletons; the top ten hold under 55%. The sequences come from PBMCs, mostly from graft donor cells, collected 60 days after TCRalphabeta/CD19-depleted stem cell transplant. These receptors were taken from a patient aged 2-10 years who had a stem cell transplant for inherited bone marrow failure, so the T cells may come from the graft donor.

About this clonotype itself: A far larger clone is one nucleotide away, so this likely arose from a read error. The chain has TRBV5-6 and TRBJ2-1; TRBD2 agrees at 10 bases. The CDR3 consists of 16 residues. The junction had 8 bases not matched to a gene; V was cut back by 2 bases and J by 6 bases. Germline V CDR1 and CDR2: SGHDT, YYEEEE. CDR3 coding DNA: TGTGCCAGCAGCTTTGCCTATGAGCGGGGGGGCAATGAGCAGTTCTTC. Residues: CASSFAYERGGNEQFF.

This sequence joins TRBV7-2 and TRBJ2-3; D perhaps matches TRBD1 (6 bases). The CDR3 extends over 15 amino acids. Between the trimmed V and J ends, which lost 7 bases and 2 bases, there was a span of 16 bases. The germline V gene has CDR1 SGHTA and CDR2 FQGNSA. The CDR3 loop is CASTPLGQNTDTQYF. In DNA, the CDR3 is TGTGCCAGCACCCCACTAGGACAGAACACAGATACGCAGTATTTT.

As regards this clonotype: This could be a read error, since a much larger clone is one nucleotide away. CDR3 amino acids: CASSHVANSNQPQHF. CDR3 sequence (DNA): TGTGCCAGCAGTCACGTGGCTAATAGCAATCAGCCCCAGCATTTT. This chain connects TRBV6-5 to TRBJ1-5; D call uncertain. V was cut by 5 bases and J by 0 bases, with 11 bases left in between. The CDR3 is 15 amino acids. The V gene's germline CDR1 is MNHEY and CDR2 SVGAGI.

This clonotype appeared many times. The genes are TRBV3-1 and TRBJ1-1, with 10 bases identical to TRBD1. The V segment lost 1 base and the J segment 1 base; nucleotides outside the gene matches: 3. CDR1 LGHDT and CDR2 YNNKEL come from the germline V gene (reference sequence). CDR3 length equals 16 residues. Here the CDR3 DNA reads TGTGCCAGCAGCCAAGGGGGGGACAGGGGGAACACTGAAGCTTTCTTT. Translated, it gives CASSQGGDRGNTEAFF.

This clonotype was counted many times. The chain has TRBV21-1 and TRBJ1-1; TRBD1 was called by the table and not checked on the DNA. TRBV21-1 is flagged as a pseudogene. The CDR3 contains 14 residues. The DNA of the CDR3 is TGTGCCAGCAGCAAAGTAATAGGGGGGCTTGAAGCTTTCTTT. It translates to CASSKVIGGLEAFF.

This clonotype was counted many times. The V and J genes are TRBV2 and TRBJ2-7; either TRBD1 or TRBD2 may supply D (7 bases each). Trimming left V 3 bases short and J 2 bases short, with 11 bases between. The CDR3 covers 14 residues. The germline gives CDR1 SNHLY, CDR2 FYNNEI. The CDR3 nucleotides read TGTGCCAGCAGTGATCAGGGGGGGACCTACGAGCAGTACTTC. It codes for CASSDQGGTYEQYF.

In this sample, this clonotype turned up many times. The rearrangement uses TRBV12-3 or TRBV12-4 and TRBJ2-3, with D possibly matching TRBD2 (5 bases). Deletions cut 1 base from V and 8 bases from J, with 10 bases between. This CDR3 has 13 residues. The CDR3 is CASSLVGVLTQYF. As DNA, the CDR3 is TGTGCCAGCAGTTTAGTCGGGGTCCTTACGCAGTATTTT.

This clonotype was recorded many times. This chain joins TRBV7-2 and TRBJ1-2, with D tentatively TRBD1 (5 bases). The CDR3 sequence is 15 residues long. Trimming removed 4 bases at V and 4 bases at J, with 16 bases between. Germline V gene data show CDR1 as SGHTA and CDR2 as FQGNSA. CDR3 sequence reads: CASSSRAGETYGYTF. In nucleotides, the CDR3 is TGTGCCAGCAGCTCACGGGCGGGGGAAACCTATGGCTACACCTTC.

This clonotype was observed at least ten times. The chain uses TRBV3-1 and TRBJ2-3; D is uncertain. This CDR3 region has 12 residues. From germline, CDR1 is LGHDT and CDR2 YNNKEL (reference sequence). V shed 0 bases and J shed 4 bases, with 2 bases lying between them. CDR3 DNA sequence: TGTGCCAGCAGCCAAGATTCAGATACGCAGTATTTT. Encoded protein: CASSQDSDTQYF.

This clonotype was observed at least ten times. The J gene is TRBJ1-5, the V gene TRBV7-9; tentative D call: TRBD1 (6 bases). The germline gives CDR1 SEHNR, CDR2 FQNEAQ (reference sequence). The ends were cut back, 5 bases at V and 6 bases at J, with 14 bases in the middle. The CDR3 loop spans 14 amino acids. The DNA for the CDR3 is TGTGCCAGCAGCGTTACAGGGCTGGGTCAGCCCCAGCATTTT. Translated: CASSVTGLGQPQHF.

This clonotype occurred many times. The chain is built from TRBV7-9 and TRBJ2-7; D is tentatively TRBD1 or TRBD2 (6 bases each). Germline CDR1 SEHNR, CDR2 FQNEAQ (reference sequence). The V gene lost 4 bases and the J gene lost 2 bases, with 15 bases spanning the gap. The length of the CDR3 is 15 residues. The CDR3 spells CASSYSGGSTYEQYF. In DNA, the CDR3 is TGTGCCAGCAGCTATTCCGGGGGCAGCACCTACGAGCAGTACTTC.

In its sample, this clonotype was seen many times. This chain connects TRBV5-1 to TRBJ2-7; possibly TRBD1 or TRBD2 for D (5 bases each). Germline loops: CDR1 SGHRS, CDR2 YFSETQ. The CDR3 extends over 15 amino acids. Between the trimmed V and J ends, which lost 3 bases and 6 bases, there was a span of 19 bases. The CDR3 nucleotides are TGCGCCAGCAGCTCGAACGTGGGGCCTGAGGGCGAGCAGTACTTC. It yields the protein CASSSNVGPEGEQYF.

In this sample, this clonotype turned up many times. The CDR3 DNA reads as TGTGCCAGCAGCCAAGTGGCTAATGAGCAGTTCTTC. Residues: CASSQVANEQFF. V and J are TRBV3-1 and TRBJ2-1; D is unresolved. Trimming left V 1 base short and J 7 bases short, with 5 bases between. The germline V gene has CDR1 LGHDT and CDR2 YNNKEL (reference sequence). CDR3 size: 12 residues.

This chain links TRBV3-1 with TRBJ2-1, with 9 bases lining up with TRBD2. From germline, CDR1 is LGHDT and CDR2 YNNKEL (reference sequence). The CDR3 runs to 17 residues. V shed 11 bases, J shed 9 bases, and the junction held 23 bases outside the gene matches. The CDR3 DNA reads TGTGCCTGCTGCCCCCCTAAGTGGCTAGCGGGACCCACTGAGCAGTTCTTC. It is translated as CACCPPKWLAGPTEQFF.

This clonotype was seen many times. The chain joins TRBV2 to TRBJ2-2; D gene uncertain. The CDR3 length is 12 residues. Trimming cost V 6 bases and J 1 base, with 3 bases left between them. CDR1 is SNHLY, CDR2 FYNNEI, per germline. The CDR3 here is CASRQNTGELFF. DNA of the CDR3: TGTGCCAGCAGACAGAACACCGGGGAGCTGTTTTTT.